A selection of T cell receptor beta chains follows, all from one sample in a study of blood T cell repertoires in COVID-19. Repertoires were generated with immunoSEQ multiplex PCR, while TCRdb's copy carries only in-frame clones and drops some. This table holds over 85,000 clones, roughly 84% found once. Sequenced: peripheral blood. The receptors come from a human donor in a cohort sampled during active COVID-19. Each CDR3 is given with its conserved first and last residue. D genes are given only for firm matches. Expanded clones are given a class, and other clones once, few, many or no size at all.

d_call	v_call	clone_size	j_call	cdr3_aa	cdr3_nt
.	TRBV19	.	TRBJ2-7	CASRSRGYEQYF	TGTGCCAGTAGATCTCGGGGCTACGAGCAGTACTTC
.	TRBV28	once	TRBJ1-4	CASSPSGTGDEKLFF	TGTGCCAGCAGTCCCTCCGGGACGGGGGATGAAAAACTGTTTTTT
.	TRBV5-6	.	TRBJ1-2	CASSPELEGGGFRGYTF	TGTGCCAGCAGCCCAGAGTTGGAGGGAGGTGGGTTCCGAGGCTACACCTTC
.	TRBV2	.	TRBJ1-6	CASSEQGRNSPLHF	TGTGCCAGCAGTGAACAGGGGAGAAATTCACCCCTCCACTTT
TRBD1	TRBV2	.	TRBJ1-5	CASSVYRGPVGNQPQHF	TGTGCCAGCAGTGTCTACAGGGGGCCGGTTGGCAATCAGCCCCAGCATTTT
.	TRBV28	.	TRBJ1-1	CARPKTGAWNTEAFF	TGTGCCAGACCCAAGACAGGTGCATGGAACACTGAAGCTTTCTTT
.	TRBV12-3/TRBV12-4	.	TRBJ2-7	CASSLGSGEQYF	TGTGCCAGCAGTTTGGGTAGCGGCGAGCAGTACTTC
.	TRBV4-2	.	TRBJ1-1	CASSQDKGRRANTEAFF	TGTGCCAGCAGCCAAGATAAAGGTCGCAGGGCGAACACTGAAGCTTTCTTT
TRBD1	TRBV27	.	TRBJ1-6	CASSPGSQGAGSPLHF	TGTGCCAGCAGTCCCGGGTCACAGGGGGCTGGTTCACCCCTCCACTTT
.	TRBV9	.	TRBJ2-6	CASSPPRGAGANVLTF	TGTGCCAGCAGCCCCCCTCGCGGGGCTGGGGCCAACGTCCTGACTTTC
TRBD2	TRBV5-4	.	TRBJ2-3	CASILAGGRTDTQYF	TGTGCCAGCATCCTAGCGGGGGGTAGGACAGATACGCAGTATTTT
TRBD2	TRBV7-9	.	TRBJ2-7	CASASGGYEQYF	TGTGCCAGTGCTAGCGGGGGCTACGAGCAGTACTTC
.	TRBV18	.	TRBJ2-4	CASSLPEEDIQYF	TGTGCCAGCTCACTCCCGGAGGAGGACATTCAGTACTTC
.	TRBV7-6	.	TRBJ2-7	CASSLDRPSYEQYF	TGTGCCAGCAGCTTGGACAGACCCTCCTACGAGCAGTACTTC
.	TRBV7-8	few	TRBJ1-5	CASSPYRVGNQPQHF	TGTGCCAGCAGCCCCTACAGGGTAGGGAATCAGCCCCAGCATTTT
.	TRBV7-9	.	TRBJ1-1	CASSLAEGNTEAFF	TGTGCCAGCAGCTTAGCGGAGGGGAACACTGAAGCTTTCTTT
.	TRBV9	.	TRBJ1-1	CASSPQPGSYTEAFF	TGTGCCAGCAGCCCCCAGCCGGGGAGTTACACTGAAGCTTTCTTT
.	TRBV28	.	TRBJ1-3	CASSFISDSPALSGNTIYF	TGTGCCAGCAGTTTTATCTCGGACAGCCCAGCACTCTCTGGAAACACCATATATTTT
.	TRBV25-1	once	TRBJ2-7	CASSASYEQYF	TGTGCCAGCAGTGCTAGCTACGAGCAGTACTTC
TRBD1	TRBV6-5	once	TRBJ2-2	CASSRTGEGELFF	TGTGCCAGCAGCCGGACAGGGGAAGGGGAGCTGTTTTTT
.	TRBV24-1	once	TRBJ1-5	CATPLAGYSNQPQHF	TGTGCCACCCCTTTGGCAGGGTATAGCAATCAGCCCCAGCATTTT
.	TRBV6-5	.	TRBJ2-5	CASSYSGARVRETQYF	TGTGCCAGCAGTTACTCGGGGGCTCGTGTAAGGGAGACCCAGTACTTC
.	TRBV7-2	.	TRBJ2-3	CASSPELGTQYF	TGTGCCAGCAGCCCGGAGCTGGGTACGCAGTATTTT
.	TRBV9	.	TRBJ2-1	CASSLQQGNNEQFF	TGTGCCAGCAGCTTACAGCAGGGGAACAATGAGCAGTTCTTC
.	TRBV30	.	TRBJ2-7	CAWSVGGGLSYEQYF	TGTGCCTGGAGTGTAGGCGGGGGCCTCTCCTACGAGCAGTACTTC
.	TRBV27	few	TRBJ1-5	CASSLNRALGNQPQHF	TGTGCCAGCAGTCTCAACAGGGCCTTGGGGAATCAGCCCCAGCATTTT
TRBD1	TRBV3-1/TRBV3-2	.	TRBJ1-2	CASSQVGTGYTF	TGTGCCAGCAGCCAAGTCGGGACAGGGTATACCTTC
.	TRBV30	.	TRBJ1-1	CAWRELTRGEAFF	TGTGCCTGGAGGGAATTAACGCGCGGGGAAGCTTTCTTT
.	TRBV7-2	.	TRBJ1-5	CASSFASQNNQPQHF	TGTGCCAGCAGTTTCGCCTCACAGAACAATCAGCCCCAGCATTTT
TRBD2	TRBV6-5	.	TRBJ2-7	CASSPSGTNEQYF	TGTGCCAGCTCCCCTAGCGGGACTAACGAGCAGTACTTC
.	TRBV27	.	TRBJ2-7	CASSASGSFSEQYF	TGTGCCAGCAGTGCGAGCGGGTCCTTTTCCGAGCAGTACTTC
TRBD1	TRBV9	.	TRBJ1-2	CASSPGTAYGYTF	TGTGCCAGCAGCCCCGGGACAGCCTATGGCTACACCTTC
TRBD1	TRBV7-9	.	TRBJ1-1	CASSFQGGAFF	TGTGCCAGCAGCTTCCAGGGGGGAGCTTTCTTT
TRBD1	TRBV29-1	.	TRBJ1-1	CSVETGQGGLEAFF	TGCAGCGTTGAGACGGGACAGGGGGGACTTGAAGCTTTCTTT
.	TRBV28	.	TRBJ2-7	CASSRSPTGYEQYF	TGTGCCAGCAGCCGGTCCCCAACGGGCTACGAGCAGTACTTC
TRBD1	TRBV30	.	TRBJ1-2	CAWAPQGAYGYTF	TGTGCCTGGGCCCCCCAGGGGGCCTATGGCTACACCTTC
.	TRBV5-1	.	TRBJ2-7	CASSQGQSSYEQYF	TGCGCCAGCAGCCAAGGACAGAGCTCCTACGAGCAGTACTTC
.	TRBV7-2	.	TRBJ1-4	CASSLARGPVGKLFF	TGTGCCAGCAGCTTAGCGCGGGGGCCGGTAGGAAAACTGTTTTTT
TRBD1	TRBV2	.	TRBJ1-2	CASSETGTGAYGYTF	TGTGCCAGCAGTGAAACCGGGACAGGGGCTTATGGCTACACCTTC
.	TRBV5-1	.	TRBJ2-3	CASSLAGDTQYF	TGCGCCAGCAGCTTGGCGGGGGATACGCAGTATTTT
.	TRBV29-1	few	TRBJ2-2	CSVGLGANTGELFF	TGCAGCGTTGGACTAGGGGCGAACACCGGGGAGCTGTTTTTT